This passage covers 9 T cell receptor beta chains from one sample sequenced in a study of blood T cell repertoires in COVID-19. Sequenced by immunoSEQ multiplex PCR; TCRdb stores in-frame clones only, minus some. The sample holds about 210,000 clones, less than 85% seen once. The sequenced sample consisted of peripheral blood. All receptors derive from a woman aged 70-85 years with acute or convalescent COVID-19.

This clone was seen more than once but under ten times. CDR3 loop: CASSWDSSYEQYF. CDR3 bases: TGTGCCAGCAGTTGGGACAGCTCCTACGAGCAGTACTTC. The rearrangement joins TRBV7-2 to TRBJ2-7; 7 bases match TRBD1. The CDR3 has 13 residues. The ends lost 6 bases at V and 0 bases at J; junction bases unmatched: 2. Germline CDR1 and CDR2: SGHTA and FQGNSA.

The chain combines TRBV24-1 with TRBJ2-7; 11 nucleotides align to TRBD1. Trimming at V came to 5 bases and at J to 3 bases, leaving 2 bases not matched to a gene. Per germline, CDR1 KGHDR and CDR2 SFDVKD. The CDR3 sequence is 14 residues long. The DNA of the CDR3 is TGTGCCACCAGTGGGACAGGGGGCGACTACGAGCAGTACTTC. Encoded protein: CATSGTGGDYEQYF.

This clone was seen only a few times. This chain uses TRBV5-3 with TRBJ2-7; 8 positions agree with TRBD1. TRBV5-3 is known as an ORF, though its function is uncertain. J gave up 3 bases and V 4 bases, and 18 bases lay outside the gene matches. The CDR3 totals 18 residues. CDR3 in amino acids: CARSGGSRGGTGVYEQYV. The CDR3 DNA reads as TGTGCCAGAAGCGGTGGGAGCCGAGGTGGGACAGGAGTCTACGAGCAGTACGTC.

The chain recombines TRBV6-2 or TRBV6-3 with TRBJ2-7; D is possibly TRBD1 (6 bases). V was pared by 3 bases and J by 2 bases, with 14 bases between. Germline V lookup: CDR1 MNHEY, CDR2 SVGEGT. This CDR3 comprises 15 residues. The CDR3 nucleotides read TGTGCCAGCAGTTATAGGGGGACGCCACCCTACGAGCAGTACTTC. Translated: CASSYRGTPPYEQYF.

This chain connects TRBV11-2 to TRBJ2-3, with TRBD1 matching 8 bases. The V gene's germline CDR1 is SGHAT and CDR2 FQNNGV. CDR3 size: 15 residues. With 6 bases clipped from V and 1 base from J, the junction kept 6 bases outside the gene matches. The CDR3, as DNA: TGTGCCAGCAGGCCGGACAGGGCTGGCACAGATACGCAGTATTTT. It yields the protein CASRPDRAGTDTQYF.

The chain employs TRBV20-1 and TRBJ2-7; 9 nucleotides match TRBD2. Per germline, CDR1 DFQATT and CDR2 SNEGSKA (reference sequence). The CDR3 extends over 20 amino acids. The V and J ends lost 3 bases and 1 base, in that order; junction bases with no gene match: 22. CDR3 sequence reads: CSASGPRAGGGGTQSYEQYF. The CDR3 DNA sequence: TGCAGTGCTAGTGGCCCGCGAGCGGGGGGCGGGGGGACTCAGTCCTACGAGCAGTACTTC.

The genes are TRBV9 and TRBJ2-2; weak D call: TRBD2 (5 bases). Per the germline V gene, CDR1 is SGDLS and CDR2 is YYNGEE. V dropped 7 bases and J dropped 6 bases, with 13 bases sitting between them. The CDR3 has 13 amino acids. The DNA for the CDR3 is TGTGCCAGCCGCGATTCGGAGGCCGGGGAGCTGTTTTTT. It encodes CASRDSEAGELFF.

V gene TRBV25-1 combines with J gene TRBJ1-3, with D tentatively TRBD1 (6 bases). CDR3 length: 14 amino acids. CDR1 and CDR2 (germline): MGHDK, SYGVNS. V was cut by 4 bases and J by 2 bases, with 9 bases left in between. Here the CDR3 reads CASSASGAGNTIYF. CDR3 sequence (DNA): TGTGCCAGCAGTGCCTCAGGGGCTGGAAACACCATATATTTT.

This chain uses TRBV19 with TRBJ1-5; a possible D gene is TRBD1 (5 bases). The CDR3 loop spans 15 amino acids. With 5 bases removed from V and 7 bases from J, the gap between germline ends came to 18 bases. Germline assignment: CDR1 LNHDA and CDR2 SQIVND (reference sequence). The CDR3: CASSSRDWHGQPQHF. CDR3 nucleotides: TGTGCCAGTAGTTCCCGGGACTGGCACGGACAGCCCCAGCATTTT.